The present entry profiles one TCR beta chain with its context. Its antigen is undetermined. This record belongs to a study of CD8 T cells in ankylosing spondylitis. Overall study results and limits: Ankylosing spondylitis blood appeared to carry a characteristic TCR beta motif of several highly homologous variants. According to the report, clones linked to the disease were significantly enriched in matched synovial fluid samples taken from ankylosing spondylitis patients.

V was pared by 7 bases and J by 4 bases, with 14 bases between. The CDR3 covers 14 residues. 5'-RACE, quantitative and with molecular barcodes, yielded the TCR beta libraries. TCRdb recomputed calls from the 5' RACE reads with MiXCR, one row per CDR3 protein. This sample has about 36,000 distinct CDR3 sequences; under 15% occur once, and the top ten carry 32%. Sequenced material: synovial fluid, either unsorted or a sorted T cell fraction (not recorded which). The TCR originated in a male donor with ankylosing spondylitis. This rearrangement joins TRBV12-3 or TRBV12-4 to TRBJ1-5; D not certain. The CDR3 is CASKRGLLNQPQHF. The CDR3 DNA is TGTGCCAGCAAACGAGGACTGCTAAATCAGCCCCAGCATTTT.